This is a list of T cell receptor beta chains from one sample in a study of identifying expanded T cells in peripheral blood. Produced via immunoSEQ multiplex PCR; TCRdb's table is partial and in-frame only. The table shows more than 50,000 clones, with around four fifths occurring only once. Sequenced input: blood. These receptors all stem from a person aged 18-70 years in good health. The CDR3 runs from the conserved cysteine through the conserved F or W.

TRBJ2-1 | TRBV9 | CASSGQGTPFF
TRBJ1-3 | TRBV15 | CATSRDGNTIYF
TRBJ2-3 | TRBV5-6 | CASSLDPPGADTQYF
TRBJ2-1 | TRBV6-1 | CASSVSGGRYNEQFF
TRBJ2-3 | TRBV4-2 | CASSQEGQGLADTQYF
TRBJ1-4 | TRBV9 | CASSVDGGGPNEKLFF
TRBJ1-2 | TRBV14 | CASSQGAFRYGYTF
TRBJ1-2 | TRBV4-2 | CASSQTLGTGGTGYTF
TRBJ1-4 | TRBV19 | CASQRGLQRRNEKLFF
TRBJ1-1 | TRBV27 | CASSYLGGGEAEAFF
TRBJ2-3 | TRBV10-1 | CASSESGTRGTDTQYF
TRBJ2-5 | TRBV5-4 | CASSHGNRAPEVQYF
TRBJ1-6 | TRBV5-1 | CASSSGTSINSPLHF
TRBJ1-2 | TRBV7-9 | CASSPPEDYGYTF
TRBJ2-7 | TRBV6-5 | CASTGGRYEQYF
TRBJ2-3 | TRBV7-9 | CASSVGTSGGAVPDTQYF
TRBJ1-3 | TRBV5-1 | CASSLHLPGYGNTIYF
TRBJ2-6 | TRBV6-5 | CASSSTHSEANVLTF
TRBJ1-1 | TRBV19 | CASNLHRGAEAFF
TRBJ1-1 | TRBV14 | CASSQGQGLEAFF
TRBJ1-5 | TRBV6-6 | CASSYVRSHSNQPQHF
TRBJ2-1 | TRBV11-2 | CASSSTVGSEQFF
TRBJ1-1 | TRBV6-6 | CASSYRGDSQNEAFF
TRBJ1-2 | TRBV6-1 | CASSVGDRRVGTF
TRBJ1-1 | TRBV6-5 | CASSLQPSLNTEAFF
TRBJ1-2 | TRBV29-1 | CSVEAPGHGYTF
TRBJ2-6 | TRBV5-1 | CASLEAVSGANVLTF
TRBJ2-3 | TRBV5-4 | CASSLAGRVTDTQYF
TRBJ1-1 | TRBV2 | CASTQQGTNTEAFF
TRBJ1-3 | TRBV28 | CASRVGLSGAGNTIYF
TRBJ1-6 | TRBV7-9 | CASSGRDRSNSPLHF
TRBJ2-5 | TRBV5-1 | CASSFGGGGEETQYF